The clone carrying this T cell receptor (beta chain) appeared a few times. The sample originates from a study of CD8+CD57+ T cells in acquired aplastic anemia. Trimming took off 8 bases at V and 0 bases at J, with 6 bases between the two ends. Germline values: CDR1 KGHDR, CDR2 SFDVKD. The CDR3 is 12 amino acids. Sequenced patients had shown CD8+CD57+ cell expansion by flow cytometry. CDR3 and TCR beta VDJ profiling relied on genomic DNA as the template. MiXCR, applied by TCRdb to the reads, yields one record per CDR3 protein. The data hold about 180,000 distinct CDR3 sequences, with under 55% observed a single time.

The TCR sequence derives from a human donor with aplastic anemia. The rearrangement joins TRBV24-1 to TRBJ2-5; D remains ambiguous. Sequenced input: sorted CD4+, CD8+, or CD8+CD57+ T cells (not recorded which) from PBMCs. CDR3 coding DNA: TGTGCCACCATTCCGTACCAAGAGACCCAGTACTTC. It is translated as CATIPYQETQYF.